This is a list of T cell receptor beta chains from one sample in a study of regulatory T cells in long-lasting Graves disease. Via MiXCR, TCRdb re-called the multiplex PCR reads, giving one row per CDR3 protein. This repertoire shows hundreds of thousands of distinct CDR3 sequences, 15% to 19% found once; its top ten account for roughly 20%. The source material was peripheral blood mononuclear cells (PBMCs), sampled at new diagnosis, from a patient treated with antithyroid drugs. Every receptor here comes from a female donor with Graves disease. Both conserved end residues are part of each CDR3. The order of the fields is CDR3 DNA, CDR3 protein, D gene, V gene, clone size, J gene. D genes are given only for firm matches. A clone size is listed for some rows: how often the clone was seen (once, few, many), or a class if it is expanded.

TGCAGTGCTAGTGATGCGGGAGCGGTCTACAATGAGCAGTTCTTC	CSASDAGAVYNEQFF	TRBD2	TRBV20-1	.	TRBJ2-1
TGTGCCAGCAGTGCCTTTCAGGGGGCAGGAACTGAAGCTTTCTTT	CASSAFQGAGTEAFF	TRBD1	TRBV2	many	TRBJ1-1
TGTGCCAGCAGTTACGGGACCCCGGGCAATGAGCAGTTCTTC	CASSYGTPGNEQFF	.	TRBV6-5	many	TRBJ2-1
TGCGCCAGCAGCAGCAAACCTTCCGGACAGGGAGGGGATACGCAGTATTTT	CASSSKPSGQGGDTQYF	.	TRBV5-1	many	TRBJ2-3
TGTGCCAGCAGTTCCCGGGACAGACACACTGAAGCTTTCTTT	CASSSRDRHTEAFF	TRBD1	TRBV27	many	TRBJ1-1
TGTGCCTGGACTCCAAAGACGGGACTAGCCCCAGATACGCAGTATTTT	CAWTPKTGLAPDTQYF	TRBD2	TRBV30	many	TRBJ2-3
TGCAGTGCTGGACAGGTTGACTATGGCTACACCTTC	CSAGQVDYGYTF	TRBD1	TRBV20-1	many	TRBJ1-2
TGTGCCAGCAGCTTAAGGGGGCCGCTTAACGAGCAGTACTTC	CASSLRGPLNEQYF	TRBD1	TRBV7-8	many	TRBJ2-7
TGTGCCAGCAGCCCCCGGACAGAGCTCAAAGCTTTCTTT	CASSPRTELKAFF	.	TRBV7-9	many	TRBJ1-1
TGTGCCAGCAGCTTAGCGCCAGGCGGCAACTCCTACAATGAGCAGTTCTTC	CASSLAPGGNSYNEQFF	.	TRBV7-9	few	TRBJ2-1
TGTGCCAGCAGTCCGGGACAGAGAACCAATCAGCCCCAGCATTTT	CASSPGQRTNQPQHF	TRBD1	TRBV27	many	TRBJ1-5
TGTGCCAGCAGCTCACCGAGGAGGGCCGTAGGGGCGGGAGGCGGATACAATGAGCAGTTCTTC	CASSSPRRAVGAGGGYNEQFF	TRBD2	TRBV7-2	many	TRBJ2-1
TGCAGTGCTAGAGCAAGACTGGCTGGCTACACCTTC	CSARARLAGYTF	.	TRBV20-1	few	TRBJ1-2
TGTGCCAGCAGAGATCAGGGTGTCCCCTACAATGAGCAGTTCTTC	CASRDQGVPYNEQFF	.	TRBV6-1	.	TRBJ2-1
TGTGCCAGCAGCCAATGGGACCTGGGGGATAATGAAAAACTGTTTTTT	CASSQWDLGDNEKLFF	.	TRBV3-1	.	TRBJ1-4
TGCAGCGTTGGAAGCAGCTCCTACAATGAGCAGTTCTTC	CSVGSSSYNEQFF	.	TRBV29-1	.	TRBJ2-1
TGTGCCAGCAGCCGACAGTTAGGGAACACTGAAGCTTTCTTT	CASSRQLGNTEAFF	.	TRBV7-2	many	TRBJ1-1
TGTGCCAGCAGTTTAGGTCGGAGACCCGGGCATTTT	CASSLGRRPGHF	.	TRBV6-2/TRBV6-3	many	TRBJ1-5
TGTGCCAGCAGCCCCCCCCTGGACAGGGACTATGGCTACACCTTC	CASSPPLDRDYGYTF	TRBD1	TRBV11-2	many	TRBJ1-2
TGTGCCAGCAGTGAGTCGCTTACAGGTCTTGGCTACACCTTC	CASSESLTGLGYTF	.	TRBV6-1	many	TRBJ1-2
TGTGCCAGCAGCCGGACGTTCGGGGGGCGAATCTCGGACCATCGAGAAGAGACCCAGTACTTC	CASSRTFGGRISDHREETQYF	.	TRBV7-9	many	TRBJ2-5
TGTGCCAGCAGCCAAGACGACAGCCATCAGCCCCAGCATTTT	CASSQDDSHQPQHF	.	TRBV3-1	few	TRBJ1-5
TGTGCCACCAGCAGGGCCCTTCCCGGTCGAGATGAGCAGTACTTC	CATSRALPGRDEQYF	.	TRBV15	many	TRBJ2-7
TGCGCCAGCACCCCGGGAGGGGGCGATGGCTACACCTTC	CASTPGGGDGYTF	TRBD1	TRBV5-1	many	TRBJ1-2
TGCGCCAGCAGCCAATGGCTGGGGTGGGATCGGCCCCAGCATTTT	CASSQWLGWDRPQHF	.	TRBV4-1	few	TRBJ1-5
TGTGCCAGCTCACCGTCCAGGGCTAACCAGCCCCAGCATTTT	CASSPSRANQPQHF	.	TRBV18	few	TRBJ1-5
TGTGCCAGCAGCCAAGAGTGGGACATGTACAATGAGCAGTTCTTC	CASSQEWDMYNEQFF	.	TRBV3-1	many	TRBJ2-1
TGTGCCAGCAGCCAAGGGGTTTACTATGGCTACACCTTC	CASSQGVYYGYTF	.	TRBV12-3/TRBV12-4	many	TRBJ1-2
TGTGCCAGCGGTTCCTCGAACGTCGACAGGTGGGGGATGGAGACCCAGTACTTC	CASGSSNVDRWGMETQYF	.	TRBV28	many	TRBJ2-5
TGTGCCAGCAGCACCCCGGACAGGGCCTGGGAGCAGTACTTC	CASSTPDRAWEQYF	TRBD1	TRBV11-3	.	TRBJ2-7
TGTGCCAGCAGCTTTGCACCAGTCCGCACTGAAGCTTTCTTT	CASSFAPVRTEAFF	.	TRBV7-8	many	TRBJ1-1
TGTGCCAGCAGCCCGAAACCCCCTGAGGGGCAGCCCCAGCATTTT	CASSPKPPEGQPQHF	.	TRBV5-5	few	TRBJ1-5
TGTGCCAGCACCAACGGGGACGATGGCTACACCTTC	CASTNGDDGYTF	.	TRBV6-1	few	TRBJ1-2
TGTGCCACCAGTCACCGGGCCGCTGGACCCCCACCTTACGAGCAGTACTTC	CATSHRAAGPPPYEQYF	.	TRBV15	many	TRBJ2-7
TGTGCCAGCAGTGAATCGTCCTTC	CASSESSF	.	TRBV2	many	TRBJ1-2
TGTGCCAGCAGCGGATCCCTTGATCTGAACATGAACACTGAAGCTTTCTTT	CASSGSLDLNMNTEAFF	.	TRBV9	many	TRBJ1-1
TGTGCCAGCAGCCACAGGGGGTCCGATGAAAAACTGTTTTTT	CASSHRGSDEKLFF	TRBD1	TRBV6-1	many	TRBJ1-4
TGTGCCAGCTCACCCACCAAAGGAGGCTACACCTTC	CASSPTKGGYTF	.	TRBV18	many	TRBJ1-2
TGTGCCAGCAGCGGAGTCGCGACAGGGTTGGCCGGGGAGCTGTTTTTT	CASSGVATGLAGELFF	TRBD1	TRBV9	many	TRBJ2-2
TGCAGTGCTAGAGATCTAGGGCTAGGGGTACGTAATGAGCAGTTCTTC	CSARDLGLGVRNEQFF	.	TRBV20-1	many	TRBJ2-1
TGTGCCAGCAGCGCGGGACAGGCGAACCAAGAGACCCAGTACTTC	CASSAGQANQETQYF	TRBD1	TRBV9	.	TRBJ2-5
TGTGCCAGTAGTATTTACACGACAGACCAAGAGACCCAGTACTTC	CASSIYTTDQETQYF	.	TRBV19	many	TRBJ2-5
TGTGCCAGCGCAACTCGGGGCGAATACAATGAGCAGTTCTTC	CASATRGEYNEQFF	.	TRBV2	many	TRBJ2-1